A single sample is the source of the 14 T cell receptor beta chains below, sequenced in a study of T cells in Graves' hyperthyroidism and ophthalmopathy. Using RNA transcripts as the source, TCR beta CDR3 regions were amplified. The TCR CDR3 was amplified in a first-round RT-PCR using the HTBI primer set. TCRdb passed the multiplex PCR reads through MiXCR, listing each CDR3 protein once. The profile shows about 480,000 distinct CDR3 sequences, roughly 25% of them singletons. The sequencing sample was made of blood. The origin of the receptors is a woman in her twenties or thirties with Graves' ophthalmopathy.

A remark on this clonotype: Mismatch with germline at one junction end may stem from a read error. The chain joins TRBV12-3 or TRBV12-4 to TRBJ2-7; possible D gene TRBD2, 5 bases. The CDR3 totals 13 residues. This CDR3 is CASSEGNSYEQCF. CDR3 DNA: TGTGCCAGCAGCGAGGGAAACAGCTACGAGCAGTGCTTC.

Turning to this clonotype: Here the CDR3 omits its conserved ending phenylalanine or tryptophan, so a read error is the likely source. Because the CDR3's place on the DNA is in doubt, the DNA is left out and the CDR3 is given as listed by TCRdb. The chain employs TRBV6-1 and TRBJ1-2; the table's D call TRBD1 went unverified against the DNA. Per the germline V gene, CDR1 is MNHNS and CDR2 is SASEGT. The CDR3 sequence runs 15 residues, both termini included. CDR3 sequence reads: CASSHPRGLDYGYSV.

The CDR3, as DNA: TGTGCCAGCAGCTTAGTCCGACAGGGAGTAAATCAGCCCCAGCATTTT. It yields the protein CASSLVRQGVNQPQHF. The rearrangement uses TRBV11-1 and TRBJ1-5, with 7 bases lining up with TRBD1. The V gene end was trimmed by 1 base and the J gene end by 4 bases; junction bases not matched to a gene: 7. In germline, CDR1 is SGHAT, CDR2 FQDESV (reference sequence). CDR3 length: 16 residues.

This chain uses TRBV6-5 with TRBJ2-7, with 8 bases aligning to TRBD2. The CDR3 covers 17 residues. V was clipped by 2 bases and J by 3 bases; unmatched bases: 12. Germline lookup yields CDR1 MNHEY and CDR2 SVGAGI. The CDR3 sequence is CASSYGALGTSGYEQYF. The CDR3 coding sequence is TGTGCCAGCAGTTACGGGGCCCTCGGGACTAGTGGCTACGAGCAGTACTTC.

The V and J genes are TRBV20-1 and TRBJ1-2; 8 positions agree with TRBD1. This CDR3 spans 15 amino acids. Germline V gives CDR1 DFQATT, CDR2 SNEGSKA (reference sequence). The junction had 5 bases not matched to a gene; V was cut back by 0 bases and J by 2 bases. Here the CDR3 reads CSARDSGQGNYGYTF. The DNA of the CDR3 is TGCAGTGCTAGAGACTCTGGACAGGGAAACTATGGCTACACCTTC.

This clonotype was seen many times. This chain uses TRBV6-2 or TRBV6-3 with TRBJ1-2; D possibly corresponds to TRBD1 (5 bases). The CDR3 has 14 amino acids. The V end lost 2 bases, the J end lost 0 bases, and 7 bases lay between the germline ends. Germline V lookup: CDR1 MNHEY, CDR2 SVGEGT. CDR3 loop: CASSYGTANYGYTF. The CDR3 DNA follows: TGTGCCAGCAGTTACGGGACGGCTAACTATGGCTACACCTTC.

This clonotype turned up a few times. This chain joins TRBV27 and TRBJ2-7, with TRBD2 matching over 11 bases. CDR1 is MNHEY, CDR2 SMNVEV, per germline (reference sequence). The CDR3 is 14 residues long. V shed 6 bases and J 6 bases; nucleotides not matched to a gene: 7. The CDR3 is CASSVAGGTSEQYF. The CDR3 DNA reads as TGTGCCAGCAGCGTAGCGGGGGGGACGAGCGAGCAGTACTTC.

This clonotype was found a few times. The genes are TRBV6-5 and TRBJ2-7, with D perhaps assigned TRBD1 or TRBD2 (6 bases each). The V gene's germline CDR1 is MNHEY and CDR2 SVGAGI. V was cut by 8 bases and J by 3 bases, with 14 bases left in between. This CDR3 region has 13 residues. CDR3 in amino acids: CASVGRGLYEQYF. The CDR3 DNA reads TGTGCCAGCGTTGGACGGGGGCTCTACGAGCAGTACTTC.

This clonotype was seen repeatedly, ten times or more. V gene TRBV7-8 combines with J gene TRBJ2-5; D is unclear. Germline lookup yields CDR1 SGHVS and CDR2 FQNEAQ. The V and J ends lost 5 bases and 5 bases respectively, with 15 bases between them. The CDR3 has 14 amino acids. CDR3 nucleotides: TGTGCCAGCAGCCCCTTGGGCACCGGGGAGACCCAGTACTTC. This sequence encodes CASSPLGTGETQYF.

The chain links TRBV18 to TRBJ1-1; no reliable D call. Trimming left V 0 bases short and J 6 bases short, with 8 bases between. In germline, CDR1 is KGHSH, CDR2 LQKENI. The CDR3 has 13 amino acids. CDR3 region: CASSPPASPEAFF. DNA of the CDR3: TGTGCCAGCTCACCACCCGCTAGTCCTGAAGCTTTCTTT.

The CDR3 DNA follows: TGTGCCAGCAGTCCAGGGGGAGAAAGCAATCAGCCCCAGCATTTT. Its protein is CASSPGGESNQPQHF. The rearrangement uses TRBV6-1 and TRBJ1-5, with TRBD1 matching 7 bases. CDR1 and CDR2 from the germline V gene are MNHNS and SASEGT. V trimming: 5 bases; J trimming: 1 base; junction bases outside the gene matches: 5. The CDR3 runs to 15 residues.

The V and J genes are TRBV30 and TRBJ1-2; the D is unclear. Trimming removed 0 bases from V and 7 bases from J, with 6 bases in between. CDR1 GTSNPN and CDR2 SVGIG come from the germline V gene (reference sequence). The length of the CDR3 is 11 residues. This CDR3 reads CAWSVRLGYTF. The CDR3 DNA is TGTGCCTGGAGTGTACGACTTGGCTACACCTTC.

This clonotype showed up many times. The chain is built from TRBV7-2 and TRBJ2-7, with TRBD2 matching over 9 bases. The CDR3 has 15 residues. V lost 1 base and J lost 3; bases outside the gene matches: 4. The germline V gene encodes CDR1 SGHTA and CDR2 FQGNSA. The CDR3 coding sequence is TGTGCCAGCAGCTTAGTGCTAGCGGGGTTCTACGAGCAGTACTTC. Translation gives CASSLVLAGFYEQYF.

This clonotype was counted only a few times. J is TRBJ1-1 and V is TRBV20-1; possibly TRBD1 for D (6 bases). This CDR3 has 14 amino acids. V was cut by 3 bases and J by 5 bases, with 16 bases left in between. Per the germline V gene, CDR1 is DFQATT and CDR2 is SNEGSKA (reference sequence). The CDR3 protein is CSARGRTVGTEAFF. The CDR3 bases are TGCAGTGCTAGGGGTCGGACAGTGGGGACTGAAGCTTTCTTT.